Sequencing of this T cell receptor (beta chain) was carried out in a study of blood T cell repertoires in COVID-19. How the authors handled the data: The assay estimated nucleated cells by amplifying reference gene primers. This table comes from immunoSEQ multiplex PCR, and its TCRdb copy is limited to in-frame clones, with some not included. Clone size and the V and J calls come from that table; the DNA yielded D and trimming. The profile shows 200,000 to 250,000 clones, 80% to 90% of them singletons. Participants were aged about 18 to 100 years from 20 to 30 US areas. Researchers sorted participants into cohorts using their self-reported clinical history. This CDR3 has 11 residues. Germline V gene lookup returns CDR1 DFQATT and CDR2 SNEGSKA (reference sequence). V lost 3 bases and J 3 bases, leaving 5 bases between the germline ends.

Sequenced material: PBMCs or T cells enriched from blood (not recorded which). V gene TRBV20-1 combines with J gene TRBJ2-5; D call uncertain. This sequence was found in a woman aged 45-65 years who had been exposed to COVID-19. CDR3 bases: TGCAGTGCTAGTCCTGAAGAGACCCAGTACTTC. This translates into CSASPEETQYF.